The next 9 T cell receptor beta chains were all read from a single sample in a study of T cells in Graves' hyperthyroidism and ophthalmopathy. TCR beta CDR3 sequences were amplified from RNA transcripts. The primer set for the first-round RT-PCR of the TCR CDR3 was HTBI. TCRdb fed the multiplex PCR reads into MiXCR, producing one record per CDR3 protein. The top ten clones hold roughly 31% of a sample with 700,000 to 850,000 distinct CDR3 sequences, roughly a third of them seen once. The source material was blood. Source of these receptors: a woman in her thirties or forties with Graves' hyperthyroidism.

V usage is TRBV19 and J usage is TRBJ1-1, with D unresolved. In germline, CDR1 is LNHDA, CDR2 SQIVND (reference sequence). The V and J ends lost 7 bases and 3 bases respectively, with 12 bases between them. CDR3 length: 13 residues. The CDR3 is CASTGNGDTEAFF. CDR3 bases: TGTGCCAGTACCGGAAATGGGGACACTGAAGCTTTCTTT.

In this sample, this clonotype turned up a few times. The J gene is TRBJ1-3, the V gene TRBV20-1, with 7 bases matching TRBD1. The V and J ends lost 5 bases and 0 bases, in that order; junction bases with no gene match: 4. The CDR3 is 14 residues long. Germline assignment: CDR1 DFQATT and CDR2 SNEGSKA (reference sequence). As DNA, the CDR3 is TGCAGTGCTCCCGGGACAGTCTCTGGAAACACCATATATTTT. It translates to CSAPGTVSGNTIYF.

This clonotype was seen a handful of times. A much larger clone differs from this one at a single base, so this may be a read error. V is TRBV12-3 or TRBV12-4 and J is TRBJ2-7; 7 bases align to TRBD1. J lost 3 bases, V lost 6 bases, and 8 bases had no gene match. The CDR3 length is 14 residues. The CDR3 is CASSPGQVRYEQYF. The CDR3 nucleotides read TGTGCCAGCAGCCCAGGACAGGTCCGCTACGAGCAGTACTTC.

The chain is built from TRBV28 and TRBJ1-1, with D unresolved. The CDR3 spans 14 residues. V dropped 3 bases and J dropped 3 bases, with 11 bases sitting between them. Per germline, CDR1 MDHEN and CDR2 SYDVKM. CDR3 DNA: TGTGCCAGCAGTTTCCGAGGCGGGTACACTGAAGCTTTCTTT. Translated, it gives CASSFRGGYTEAFF.

The count of this clonotype is one. With a much larger clone just one base away, this may be a read error. The V and J genes are TRBV19 and TRBJ1-5; D unclear. V lost 3 bases and J 0 bases, leaving 9 bases between the germline ends. The length of the CDR3 is 15 residues. CDR1 and CDR2 from the germline V gene are LNHDA and SQIVND (reference sequence). CDR3: CASSIQTISNQPQHF. The CDR3 DNA is TGTGCCAGTAGTATCCAGACTATTAGCAATCAGCCCCAGCATTTT.

This chain connects TRBV20-1 to TRBJ1-1; 7 bases map to TRBD1. CDR1 and CDR2 from the germline V gene are DFQATT and SNEGSKA (reference sequence). The CDR3 is 13 amino acids. V gave up 5 bases and J gave up 4 bases; unmatched junction bases: 7. CDR3 loop: CSAVTQGRTEAFF. The CDR3 DNA reads TGCAGTGCTGTGACACAGGGGCGCACTGAAGCTTTCTTT.

This clonotype occurred many times. The CDR3 sequence: CASSETGHRSPLHF. Written as DNA, the CDR3 is TGTGCCAGCAGTGAGACAGGGCACCGATCACCCCTCCACTTT. This chain connects TRBV6-1 to TRBJ1-6; 7 bases map to TRBD1. The germline CDR1 and CDR2 sequences are MNHNS and SASEGT. This CDR3 is built from 14 residues. Trimming removed 3 bases from V and 10 bases from J; junction bases left unmatched: 6.

This clonotype was seen a few times. The CDR3, as DNA: TGCGCCAGCAGTGAAAACAGGCATCAGCCCCAGCATTTT. Residues: CASSENRHQPQHF. The rearrangement joins TRBV10-1 to TRBJ1-5, with D possibly TRBD1 on 5 matching bases. Per the germline V gene, CDR1 is WNHNN and CDR2 is SYGVQD (reference sequence). Trimming stripped 3 bases from V and 5 bases from J, with 8 bases between. This CDR3 has 13 residues.

This chain links TRBV6-6 with TRBJ1-2; 7 bases match TRBD1. In germline, CDR1 is MNHNY, CDR2 SVGAGI (reference sequence). The trim removed 8 bases at V and 4 bases at J, leaving 13 bases unmatched. The CDR3 is made up of 15 amino acids. CDR3 coding DNA: TGTGCCAGCCTGGGGGGGGACAGCTCCCTCTATGGCTACACCTTC. Translation gives CASLGGDSSLYGYTF.